The rows below give T cell receptor beta chains drawn from one sample of a study of beta chain features in type 1 diabetes. Generated by immunoSEQ multiplex PCR, the TCRdb table keeps only in-frame clones and is missing some. The repertoire holds about 150,000 clones, with almost 8% as singletons. Sequenced sample: central memory CD4+ T cells from blood. Receptor source: a man between 18 and 29 years old with type 1 diabetes. The CDR3 runs from the conserved cysteine through the conserved F or W. The order of the fields is D gene, V gene, clone size, J gene, CDR3 DNA, CDR3 protein. D genes are given only for firm matches. Not all rows give a size; the values are once, few, many and, for expanded clones, a class.

-	TRBV11-2	few	TRBJ2-1	TGTGCCAGCAGCTTACGTGCGCGGGCGGACAATGAGCAGTTCTTC	CASSLRARADNEQFF
TRBD1	TRBV4-3	-	TRBJ2-5	TGCGCCAGCAGCTCGACAGGGTCAGAGACCCAGTACTTC	CASSSTGSETQYF
TRBD1	TRBV5-1	few	TRBJ1-2	TGCGCCAGCAGGATCCTATTAATCCCGGGACAGGGGAAGTTTGGCTACACCTTC	CASRILLIPGQGKFGYTF
-	TRBV7-9	-	TRBJ2-5	TGTGCCAGCAGCTTAGAGGCAGGAAAACAAGAGACCCAGTACTTC	CASSLEAGKQETQYF
TRBD1	TRBV30	few	TRBJ1-1	TGTGCCTGGAGTGCTCGACACAGGGGGCCTGACACTGAAGCTTTCTTT	CAWSARHRGPDTEAFF
-	TRBV11-3	few	TRBJ2-7	TGTGCCAGACGACCCCGAGGCTCTGACGAGCAGTACTTC	CARRPRGSDEQYF
TRBD2	TRBV27	few	TRBJ2-5	TGTGCCAGCAGTTTACGGGCGGGGGTAGCGGGAGGGAACAGAGAGACCCAGTACTTC	CASSLRAGVAGGNRETQYF
-	TRBV6-6	-	TRBJ2-7	TGTGCCAGCAGTGATCGGGACACATTATCCTACGAGCAGTACTTC	CASSDRDTLSYEQYF
-	TRBV6-5	-	TRBJ2-3	TGTGCCAGCAGTTCATCGACTAGGGCCCCCGATACGCAGTATTTT	CASSSSTRAPDTQYF
TRBD2	TRBV9	-	TRBJ2-5	TGTGCCAGCAGCGTAGACCGGGGGGGAGAGACCCAGTACTTC	CASSVDRGGETQYF
TRBD1	TRBV18	-	TRBJ2-5	TGTGCCAGCTCACCGCAGACAGGGTTGGGAGAGACCCAGTACTTC	CASSPQTGLGETQYF
-	TRBV2	-	TRBJ2-2	TGTGCCAGCAGGAACATAAACACCGGGGAGCTGTTTTTT	CASRNINTGELFF
-	TRBV7-2	few	TRBJ2-7	TGTGCCAGCAGCTCCCACTCGATGCAGTACTTC	CASSSHSMQYF
-	TRBV5-4	few	TRBJ2-1	TGTGCCAGCAGCTCTCCTAGTCCCAATGAGCAGTTCTTC	CASSSPSPNEQFF
-	TRBV27	few	TRBJ1-5	TGTGCCAGCAGACCCCCGGGAGGAAACAATCAGCCCCAGCATTTT	CASRPPGGNNQPQHF
-	TRBV5-1	few	TRBJ2-2	TGCGCCAGCAGCTTGGCCATTGACACCGGGGAGCTGTTTTTT	CASSLAIDTGELFF
-	TRBV7-2	-	TRBJ2-2	TGTGCCAGCAGCCCCACTTTGGCGGTTAACACCGGGGAGCTGTTTTTT	CASSPTLAVNTGELFF
TRBD2	TRBV7-8	-	TRBJ2-5	TGTGCCAGCAGCTTAGCGCTAGCGGGTGAACAAGAGACCCAGTACTTC	CASSLALAGEQETQYF
-	TRBV23-1	many	TRBJ2-3	TGCGCCAGCAGTCAAGGGGCAGAGTGCACAGATACGCAGTATTTT	CASSQGAECTDTQYF
TRBD1	TRBV11-2	few	TRBJ1-2	TGTGCCAGCAGCTTAGCAGGGGGCTATGGCTACACCTTC	CASSLAGGYGYTF
-	TRBV6-5	few	TRBJ2-5	TGTGCCAGCGGCACAGGGTTCGTTGAGACCCAGTACTTC	CASGTGFVETQYF
TRBD2	TRBV5-4	few	TRBJ2-1	TGTGCCAGCAGCCTGGGACTAGCGGGAGAGAGTGGGCAGTTCTTC	CASSLGLAGESGQFF
TRBD1	TRBV5-4	few	TRBJ2-1	TGTGCCAGCAGCCCGACAGGGGATAGTTACAATGAGCAGTTCTTC	CASSPTGDSYNEQFF
-	TRBV6-5	few	TRBJ1-1	TGTGCCAGCAGCGAACTTACGAAGACTGAAGCTTTCTTT	CASSELTKTEAFF
TRBD1	TRBV7-2	few	TRBJ2-5	TGTGCCAGCAGCCCCAGGGGGCAAGAGACCCAGTACTTC	CASSPRGQETQYF
TRBD2	TRBV19	-	TRBJ2-1	TGTGCCAGTAGTATTTCCACGGGAGTAGCGGGGGATTCTTTCTTC	CASSISTGVAGDSFF
-	TRBV29-1	few	TRBJ2-5	TGCAGCGTTGAAAGCGGAGGATGGGAGACCCAGTACTTC	CSVESGGWETQYF
TRBD1	TRBV30	-	TRBJ1-5	TGTGCCGCCCTAGGCCGGGGACAGAACAATCAGCCCCAGCATTTT	CAALGRGQNNQPQHF
-	TRBV19	few	TRBJ2-1	TGTGCCAGTAGTGTGACACAGGGGGGGGATGAGCAGTTCTTC	CASSVTQGGDEQFF
TRBD1	TRBV30	-	TRBJ2-3	TGTGCCTGGAGCAGGGGACAGGGATGGGGAGATACGCAGTATTTT	CAWSRGQGWGDTQYF
-	TRBV12-5	few	TRBJ1-2	TGTGCTAGTGGTTTGGTGGACAACCTACCGACACTGAACTATGGCTACACCTTC	CASGLVDNLPTLNYGYTF
TRBD2	TRBV5-1	few	TRBJ2-2	TGCGCCAGCAGCGAAGGGACTAGCGACACCGGGGAGCTGTTTTTT	CASSEGTSDTGELFF